A selection of T cell receptor beta chains follows, all from one sample in a study of T cell repertoires in cytomegalovirus infection. MiXCR was run by TCRdb on the reads, yielding one entry per CDR3 protein. This sample carries 150,000 to 200,000 distinct CDR3 sequences, 8% to 10% of them seen once, and the ten largest clones take approximately 4.2%. Sequencing input: PBMCs. The receptors come from a human donor in good health (CMV status not recorded). Some clones in this sample may be carry-over from other donors' samples. CDR3s leave out the opening cysteine and the closing phenylalanine or tryptophan. The order of the fields is V gene, J gene, D gene, CDR3 protein. The D gene is left open where the match is weak.

TRBV6-6	TRBJ1-1	.	ASSGPGEVAMNTEAF
TRBV6-4	TRBJ2-1	.	ASSEEADAYNEQF
TRBV20-1	TRBJ2-3	.	SATETRSTTDTQY
TRBV7-2	TRBJ1-1	.	ASSFGRTTEAF
TRBV7-2	TRBJ1-3	.	ASSQDLPGNTIY
TRBV5-5	TRBJ2-6	TRBD1	ATQGAGANVLT
TRBV3-1	TRBJ2-7	.	ASSLRTTEQY
TRBV20-1	TRBJ2-2	TRBD2	SARGTSRSKNTGELF
TRBV20-1	TRBJ2-3	TRBD2	SETQGGGSTDTQY
TRBV6-2/TRBV6-3	TRBJ2-2	.	ASSPDRWESELF
TRBV7-9	TRBJ2-7	TRBD2	ASSLSGTSTYEQY
TRBV7-2	TRBJ1-3	.	ASSPNWDTIY
TRBV30	TRBJ1-6	TRBD1	AWSARDRGHSPLH
TRBV28	TRBJ2-7	.	ASKGIHGSYEQY
TRBV29-1	TRBJ2-2	.	SVGQGVSGGELF
TRBV6-5	TRBJ2-2	.	ASRGAGVTGELF
TRBV18	TRBJ1-2	TRBD1	ASSLGGLNYGYT
TRBV2	TRBJ2-1	.	AARGPGGYYNEQF
TRBV5-4	TRBJ2-3	.	ASSQPVGGAGFTDTQY
TRBV7-2	TRBJ2-5	.	ASSPRETQY
TRBV5-1	TRBJ1-1	TRBD1	ASSGLTGGGTEAF
TRBV12-3/TRBV12-4	TRBJ1-4	.	ASSPPVGHNEKLF
TRBV20-1	TRBJ1-1	.	SAREGRLGEAF
TRBV6-2/TRBV6-3	TRBJ2-1	TRBD2	ASSDRTTSGDSYNEQF
TRBV6-2/TRBV6-3	TRBJ2-5	TRBD2	ASSTYDLAGGETQY
TRBV4-2	TRBJ2-1	.	ASSPGRSYNEQF
TRBV7-2	TRBJ1-1	.	ASSVDTGMGTEAF
TRBV4-1	TRBJ2-7	.	ASSQDLTGNPHEQY
TRBV7-9	TRBJ1-5	.	ASSLDQSNQPQH
TRBV20-1	TRBJ2-7	TRBD2	SARDTAGITYEQY
TRBV20-1	TRBJ2-5	TRBD2	SALPSGVVQETQY
TRBV7-9	TRBJ2-2	.	ASSLVPGELF
TRBV20-1	TRBJ1-2	TRBD1	SARTGYRSGYT
TRBV4-1	TRBJ1-2	.	ASSQAEGRSGYT
TRBV7-2	TRBJ2-5	TRBD2	ASKLAGGQTQY
TRBV7-9	TRBJ2-1	.	ASSSLVGEQF
TRBV6-2/TRBV6-3	TRBJ2-1	TRBD2	ASSTTSGRVGEQF
TRBV7-2	TRBJ2-1	TRBD2	ASSLVLAGGYNEQF
TRBV7-7	TRBJ1-3	.	ASSSDRGNTIY
TRBV6-1	TRBJ2-1	TRBD1	ASSGVVDRVYRIEQF
TRBV6-1	TRBJ1-5	.	ASSEWFDSNQPQH
TRBV12-3/TRBV12-4	TRBJ1-4	.	ASSLGLGPATNEKLF
TRBV19	TRBJ1-5	.	ASNGRGTSSNQPQH
TRBV5-6	TRBJ2-7	TRBD2	ASSLAASGDYEQY
TRBV20-1	TRBJ1-6	.	SADVLTSSYNSPLH
TRBV15	TRBJ1-6	.	ATNRGGTNSPLH
TRBV5-4	TRBJ1-6	.	ASSSPGTNSPLH
TRBV19	TRBJ1-1	.	ASSTPVTEAF
TRBV29-1	TRBJ2-1	TRBD2	SVVGTSGRPEQF
TRBV6-2/TRBV6-3	TRBJ1-5	.	ASSLAYSNQPQH
TRBV7-3	TRBJ2-7	.	ASTNPPGAGLSYEQY
TRBV28	TRBJ1-2	.	ASSFKGFYYGYT
TRBV20-1	TRBJ2-5	TRBD2	SASDSAGVGETQY